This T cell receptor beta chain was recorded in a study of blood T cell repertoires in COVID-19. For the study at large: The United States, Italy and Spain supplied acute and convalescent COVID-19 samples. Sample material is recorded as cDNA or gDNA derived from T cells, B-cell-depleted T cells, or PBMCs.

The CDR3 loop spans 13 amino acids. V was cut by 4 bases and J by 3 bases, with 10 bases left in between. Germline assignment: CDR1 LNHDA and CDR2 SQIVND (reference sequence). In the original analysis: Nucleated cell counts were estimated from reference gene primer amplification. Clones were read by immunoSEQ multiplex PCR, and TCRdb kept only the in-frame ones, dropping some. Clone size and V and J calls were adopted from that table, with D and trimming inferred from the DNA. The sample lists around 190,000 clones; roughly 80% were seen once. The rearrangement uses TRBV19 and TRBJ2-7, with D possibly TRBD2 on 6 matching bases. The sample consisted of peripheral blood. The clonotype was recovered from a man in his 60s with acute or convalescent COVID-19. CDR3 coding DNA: TGTGCCAGTAGTAGCGGGACGAACTACGAGCAGTACTTC. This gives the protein CASSSGTNYEQYF.